The source of this T cell receptor (beta chain) is a study of T cell responses to AZD1222 COVID-19 vaccine. The V gene's germline CDR1 is KGHSH and CDR2 LQKENI. CDR3 length: 14 residues. Trimming stripped 3 bases from V and 2 bases from J, with 11 bases between. The method was immunoSEQ multiplex PCR; TCRdb's version includes in-frame clones alone and lacks a portion of them. This table has around 160,000 clones, about 81% appearing once. The sample was peripheral blood, taken on day 0 of MenACWY control vaccination. This clonotype was obtained from an adult in good health. The chain employs TRBV18 and TRBJ2-7; D is perhaps TRBD1 (6 bases). The DNA for the CDR3 is TGTGCCAGCTCACCTCGGACAGCCCCCTACGAGCAGTACGTC. Translation: CASSPRTAPYEQYV.